This T cell receptor (beta chain) is drawn from a study of identical twins. Study-wide findings and caveats: The study found weaker excess twin sharing in beta out-of-frame sequences. Recombination models fit unrelated individuals' TCR alpha sharing but underestimated twins'.

This clonotype was seen many times. Its antigen is not known. TCRdb processed the 5' RACE reads anew with MiXCR; each CDR3 protein has one entry. Among under 500,000 distinct CDR3 sequences listed, 14% were seen once. Germline-derived CDR1 and CDR2 are SEHNR and FQNEAQ (reference sequence). V lost 1 base and J 7 bases, leaving 11 bases between the germline ends. The CDR3 covers 15 residues. The same specimen was also included in a second study, on yellow fever vaccine responses in identical twins. That investigation notes: On the reported evidence, twins' vaccine T cell responses seemed partly convergent and partly personalized.

The clonotype originates from a woman aged 18 to 35 in good health. What was sequenced was CD4+ T cells sorted from blood. This chain links TRBV7-9 with TRBJ1-6; maybe TRBD1 (6 bases). The CDR3 loop is CASSLGTEINSPLHF. The CDR3, as DNA: TGTGCCAGCAGCTTAGGGACAGAAATCAATTCACCCCTCCACTTT. The full variable domain, completed using reference TRBV7-9 and TRBJ1-6, is DTGVSQNPRHKITKRGQNVTFRCDPISEHNRLYWYRQTLGQGPEFLTYFQNEAQLEKSRLLSDRFSAERPKGSFSTLEIQRTEQGDSAMYLCASSLGTEINSPLHFGNGTRLTVT.